Here is one TCR beta chain with its context. What it binds is not known. These data originate in a study of vaccination effects on CD4 cells after COVID-19. Findings and caveats of the study: Convalescent patients were scarce, and early post-infection timepoints were absent.

Before any sequencing was done, the ViraFEST assay used viral peptide pools to expand antigen-specific CD4+ T cells. Subsequent to a culture period of around 10 days, CD4+ T cells were isolated. Vaccination of participants consisted of two doses of either the BNT162b2 or mRNA-1273 vaccine. IL-2 medium took the place of half the medium on both days 3 and 7. CDR1 and CDR2 (germline): MNHNY, SVGAGI (reference sequence). V dropped 5 bases and J dropped 6 bases, with 18 bases sitting between them. CDR3 length equals 15 residues. The table came from immunoSEQ multiplex PCR; TCRdb's copy has only in-frame clones and leaves some out. This sample has 24,000 or so clones, with roughly three quarters found just once.

V and J are TRBV6-6 and TRBJ2-3, with D possibly matching TRBD1 (5 bases). The source is a human donor who received a COVID-19 vaccine. Specimen: CD4+ T cells from PBMCs cultured with SARS-CoV-2 spike peptides, collected after COVID-19 vaccination. The CDR3 DNA sequence: TGTGCCAGCAGTAACGCAGGCAGGGCGGCTGATACGCAGTATTTT. Translated: CASSNAGRAADTQYF.